This TCR beta chain was identified in a study of T cells after yellow fever vaccination. Study at large: Fractions with few cells were prepared using SMART-Seq v4 Ultra Low Input. Study findings and constraints: Relatively few clonotypes were ones that appeared in both CD4 and CD8 compartments. Once the booster was given, most primary-vaccination clones reappeared, at roughly 96% for CD4 and more than 85% for CD8. Weaker overall was a secondary response that nonetheless peaked faster, on day 5 versus 15.

Each CDR3 protein gets one entry after TCRdb re-called the 5' RACE reads with MiXCR. The sample consists of 400,000 or so distinct CDR3 sequences, under 14% of them appearing once. This clonotype was recorded at least ten times. As yet, its antigen is unknown. CDR1 is SGHTA and CDR2 is FQGNSA in the germline V gene. The CDR3 runs 14 residues. The germline V and J ends were trimmed by 5 bases and 3 bases, with 11 bases remaining between them. The specimen was PBMCs, collected on the day of the first yellow fever vaccination. This rearrangement joins TRBV7-2 to TRBJ2-1, with unresolved D. The source of this sequence is a man aged 18 to 35 who received the YFV17D yellow fever vaccine. CDR3 sequence reads: CASSPPSGYNEQFF. CDR3 bases: TGTGCCAGCAGCCCCCCATCGGGCTACAATGAGCAGTTCTTC.